Below are 3 T cell receptor beta chains sequenced from a single sample in a study of T cell changes during pregnancy in multiple sclerosis. Profiling relied on immunoSEQ multiplex PCR, and the TCRdb table lists in-frame clones only, not all of them. The sample lists about 75,000 clones, about 93% occurring once. Sequenced material: CD4+ T cells from peripheral blood mononuclear cells, taken after pregnancy. These receptors all come from a female donor with multiple sclerosis, enrolled in a pregnancy study.

V is TRBV6-6 and J is TRBJ2-1; D possibly corresponds to TRBD2 (6 bases). Germline V gene lookup returns CDR1 MNHNY and CDR2 SVGAGI (reference sequence). The ends were cut back, 2 bases at V and 6 bases at J, with 17 bases in the middle. CDR3 length: 16 amino acids. The CDR3 loop is CASSYRDSVSPNEQFF. DNA of the CDR3: TGTGCCAGCAGTTACCGGGACTCCGTATCCCCCAATGAGCAGTTCTTC.

The chain joins TRBV19 to TRBJ1-5; D is possibly TRBD1 (6 bases). Trimming pared 4 bases from V and 1 base from J, leaving 8 bases between. The CDR3 loop spans 14 amino acids. The germline V gene has CDR1 LNHDA and CDR2 SQIVND (reference sequence). The CDR3 bases are TGTGCCAGTAGTACCCAGGGGAGCAATCAGCCCCAGCATTTT. This codes for CASSTQGSNQPQHF.

The chain is built from TRBV5-1 and TRBJ2-4; 7 bases are shared with TRBD2. This CDR3 is 17 amino acids long. V was pared by 0 bases and J by 0 bases, with 6 bases of the junction left unmatched. Germline V lookup: CDR1 SGHRS, CDR2 YFSETQ. As DNA, the CDR3 is TGCGCCAGCAGCTTGGGGCTAGCGGAGTCAGCCAAAAACATTCAGTACTTC. Amino acid sequence: CASSLGLAESAKNIQYF.